The clone carrying this T cell receptor (beta chain) was seen once. Germline and junction disagree at one end, which may indicate a read error. From germline, CDR1 is LNHNV and CDR2 YYDKDF (reference sequence). There are 15 residues in the CDR3. The sample belongs to a study of memory CD4+ T cells and cytomegalovirus serostatus. Produced via immunoSEQ multiplex PCR; TCRdb's table is partial and in-frame only. Altogether about 58,000 clones are present, approximately 82% being singletons, with the ten largest covering about 0.48%. Single viable CD3+CD4+CD8-CD45RO+ cells were sorted as the memory CD4+ T cells.

Specimen: memory CD4+ T cells from blood. V usage is TRBV15 and J usage is TRBJ2-2; maybe TRBD2 (6 bases). The receptor was derived from an adult in good health and CMV-seronegative. Some clones in this sample may be carry-over from other donors' samples. CDR3 sequence: CATTRGAGSGGELFF. CDR3 DNA sequence: TGTGCCACCACCAGAGGAGCCGGGAGCGGCGGGGAGCTGTTTTTT.